Shown below are 20 T cell receptor beta chains from a single sample sequenced in a study of molecular identifiers for immune sequencing clone quantification. MiXCR, applied by TCRdb to the PCR reads, yields one record per CDR3 protein. The sample contains about 320,000 distinct CDR3 sequences, roughly 23% of which appear only once. The sample taken for sequencing was naive CD8+ T cells from blood, with Jurkat cell RNA spiked in. As for subset: FACS-sorted CD8+CD4-CCR7+CD45RA+ naive T cells. These receptors came from a human donor in good health. Some libraries in this study had Jurkat cell RNA spiked in.

The genes are TRBV29-1 and TRBJ2-3, with D uncertain. Germline lookup yields CDR1 SQVTM and CDR2 ANQGSEA. The CDR3 length is 13 residues. The CDR3 DNA follows: TGCGGCTACCGGAGAGGAAGCACAGATACGCAGTATTTT. This codes for CGYRRGSTDTQYF.

This clonotype has a handful of counts. CDR3 loop: CASSPIPAFRYGYTF. DNA for the CDR3: TGTGCCAGCAGCCCTATCCCCGCCTTTCGCTATGGCTACACCTTC. V is TRBV7-9 and J is TRBJ1-2; D is unclear. There are 15 residues in the CDR3. The ends were cut back, 5 bases at V and 4 bases at J, with 17 bases in the middle. Per the germline V gene, CDR1 is SEHNR and CDR2 is FQNEAQ (reference sequence). The entire variable domain, with the rest obtained from reference TRBV7-9 and TRBJ1-2, is as follows: DTGVSQNPRHKITKRGQNVTFRCDPISEHNRLYWYRQTLGQGPEFLTYFQNEAQLEKSRLLSDRFSAERPKGSFSTLEIQRTEQGDSAMYLCASSPIPAFRYGYTFGSGTRLTVV.

This clonotype was counted many times. The J gene is TRBJ2-7, the V gene TRBV15; D is unclear. The length of the CDR3 is 15 residues. Germline CDR1 is LNHNV and CDR2 is YYDKDF (reference sequence). V lost 0 bases, J lost 0 bases, and 9 bases lay in between. CDR3 region: CATSRDLGSSYEQYF. The CDR3 DNA sequence: TGTGCCACCAGCAGAGATTTGGGGTCCTCCTACGAGCAGTACTTC.

In its sample, this clonotype was seen many times. The genes are TRBV20-1 and TRBJ2-2; 8 nucleotides match TRBD1. CDR1 DFQATT and CDR2 SNEGSKA come from the germline V gene (reference sequence). V lost 6 bases, J lost 6 bases, and 6 bases stayed unmatched. This CDR3 has 13 amino acids. CDR3 sequence: CSATRTGPGELFF. Here the CDR3 DNA reads TGCAGTGCAACAAGGACAGGGCCCGGGGAGCTGTTTTTT.

Concerning this clonotype itself: This may arise from a read error, as a much more abundant clone is one base away. The CDR3 sequence: CASSLAPHDTEAFF. CDR3 nucleotide sequence: TGTGCCAGTTCCTTAGCCCCCCATGACACTGAAGCTTTCTTT. The V call is TRBV19, the J call TRBJ1-1; D is undetermined. Per germline, CDR1 LNHDA and CDR2 SQIVND (reference sequence). This CDR3 has 14 residues. Trimming pared 8 bases from V and 3 bases from J, leaving 16 bases between.

This clonotype appeared many times. The CDR3 sequence: CASSGYNDEQYF. Here the CDR3 DNA reads TGTGCCAGCAGTGGCTATAACGACGAGCAGTACTTC. This rearrangement joins TRBV25-1 to TRBJ2-7; no reliable D call. CDR1 is MGHDK and CDR2 is SYGVNS in the germline V gene. The ends were cut back, 4 bases at V and 5 bases at J, with 9 bases in the middle. The CDR3 contains 12 residues.

This clonotype came up many times. This sequence joins TRBV18 and TRBJ2-7; D is possibly TRBD1 (6 bases). This CDR3 contains 13 residues. Trimming took 5 bases from V and 5 from J, leaving 13 bases between them. The germline gives CDR1 KGHSH, CDR2 LQKENI. For the CDR3, the DNA is TGTGCCAGCTCAACCTACAGGGCCCACGAGCAGTACTTC. Amino acids: CASSTYRAHEQYF.

This clonotype was detected many times. The chain links TRBV28 to TRBJ2-3; D is ambiguous. CDR1 and CDR2 (germline): MDHEN, SYDVKM. V shed 3 bases and J shed 6 bases, with 16 bases lying between them. This CDR3 spans 15 amino acids. CDR3 in amino acids: CASSFGLANGDTQYF. The CDR3 region has the DNA TGTGCCAGCAGTTTTGGTTTGGCGAACGGGGATACGCAGTATTTT. Looking up the rest from reference TRBV28 and TRBJ2-3 gives the full variable domain: DVKVTQSSRYLVKRTGEKVFLECVQDMDHENMFWYRQDPGLGLRLIYFSYDVKMKEKGDIPEGYSVSREKKERFSLILESASTNQTSMYLCASSFGLANGDTQYFGPGTRLTVL.

This clonotype was seen ten or more times. The chain combines TRBV29-1 with TRBJ2-3, with D hard to call. CDR1 is SQVTM, CDR2 ANQGSEA, per germline. V was cut by 7 bases and J by 2 bases, with 7 bases left in between. This CDR3 region has 11 residues. DNA for the CDR3: TGCAGCGGTATTTTCACAGATACGCAGTATTTT. Translated, it gives CSGIFTDTQYF.

This clonotype has at least ten counts. This rearrangement joins TRBV6-1 to TRBJ1-1; TRBD1 matches at 7 bases. The CDR3 contains 16 residues. Germline CDR1 MNHNS, CDR2 SASEGT. The J segment lost 0 bases and the V segment lost 6 bases, leaving 10 bases of the junction unmatched. DNA for the CDR3: TGTGCCAGCAGGAGAGGACAGGAAAAGATGAACACTGAAGCTTTCTTT. This codes for CASRRGQEKMNTEAFF.

V gene TRBV5-1 combines with J gene TRBJ2-5; maybe TRBD2 (7 bases). CDR3 size: 15 residues. Germline V gene sequence: CDR1 SGHRS, CDR2 YFSETQ. Trimming took 4 bases from V and 5 from J, leaving 18 bases between them. CDR3 loop: CASSADRGREETQYF. The CDR3 bases are TGCGCCAGCAGCGCGGACCGGGGGCGGGAGGAGACCCAGTACTTC.

This clonotype has at least ten counts. This sequence joins TRBV12-5 and TRBJ2-3, with 11 bases fitting TRBD2. This CDR3 has 15 residues. V lost 6 bases and J lost 7; bases outside the gene matches: 9. Germline V lookup: CDR1 LGHNT, CDR2 FRNRAP. DNA for the CDR3: TGTGCTAGTGGCACCACTAGCGGGGGCTACAATACGCAGTATTTT. Translated: CASGTTSGGYNTQYF.

The chain joins TRBV12-3 or TRBV12-4 to TRBJ2-5, with D perhaps assigned TRBD1 or TRBD2 (5 bases each). The CDR3 spans 16 residues. V lost 1 base, J lost 2 bases, and 14 bases lay in between. In DNA form, the CDR3 reads TGTGCCAGCAGTTTAGAATGGGACGGGGCTCAAGAGACCCAGTACTTC. This sequence encodes CASSLEWDGAQETQYF.

This clonotype was counted many times. J is TRBJ1-1 and V is TRBV7-3, with a weak D call TRBD1 (5 bases). Germline lookup yields CDR1 SGHTA and CDR2 FQGTGA. The CDR3 spans 14 residues. Deletions cut 5 bases from V and 5 bases from J, with 15 bases between. The CDR3 DNA reads TGTGCCAGCAGCCACGTTGGGGGGGGAACTGAAGCTTTCTTT. Protein: CASSHVGGGTEAFF.

This chain connects TRBV7-9 to TRBJ1-1; 7 positions agree with TRBD1. The CDR3 runs to 13 residues. V dropped 5 bases and J dropped 11; count of bases not matched to a gene: 11. The germline CDR1 and CDR2 sequences are SEHNR and FQNEAQ (reference sequence). The CDR3 loop reads CASSRDRDVYAFF. The CDR3, as DNA: TGTGCCAGCAGCCGTGACAGGGACGTGTACGCTTTCTTT.

The chain links TRBV7-8 to TRBJ2-3; 7 bases agree with TRBD1. The length of the CDR3 is 14 residues. Germline trimming cut 1 base from V and 3 bases from J; bases unmatched to any gene: 1. Germline V gene sequence: CDR1 SGHVS, CDR2 FQNEAQ. DNA of the CDR3: TGTGCCAGCAGCTTAGAACAGGGGACAGATACGCAGTATTTT. Residues: CASSLEQGTDTQYF.

This clonotype came up a few times. The V and J genes are TRBV12-3 or TRBV12-4 and TRBJ2-3; 7 bases line up with TRBD1. The V gene end was trimmed by 3 bases and the J gene end by 5 bases; junction bases not matched to a gene: 8. This CDR3 is 15 amino acids long. CDR3: CASSFYGQAGDTQYF. CDR3 sequence (DNA): TGTGCCAGCAGTTTTTATGGACAGGCGGGAGATACGCAGTATTTT.

This clonotype was seen at least ten times. The chain joins TRBV7-9 to TRBJ1-5; 9 positions match TRBD1. This CDR3 is built from 15 residues. Germline assignment: CDR1 SEHNR and CDR2 FQNEAQ (reference sequence). V trimming: 4 bases; J trimming: 3 bases; junction bases outside the gene matches: 4. For the CDR3, the DNA is TGTGCCAGCAGCTATGGGACAGGGACCAATCAGCCCCAGCATTTT. It is translated as CASSYGTGTNQPQHF.

V gene TRBV2 combines with J gene TRBJ2-1, with D uncertain. The ends were cut back, 4 bases at V and 3 bases at J, with 7 bases in the middle. The CDR3 has 13 amino acids. Germline loops: CDR1 SNHLY, CDR2 FYNNEI. CDR3 protein: CASSVMDYNEQFF. The DNA of the CDR3 is TGTGCCAGCAGTGTGATGGACTACAATGAGCAGTTCTTC.

This clonotype was detected a few times. The chain is built from TRBV20-1 and TRBJ2-5; no definite D call. The V end lost 5 bases, the J end lost 4 bases, and 17 bases lay between the germline ends. This CDR3 is 14 amino acids long. CDR1 DFQATT and CDR2 SNEGSKA come from the germline V gene (reference sequence). CDR3 amino acids: CSAHRESPGETQYF. DNA of the CDR3: TGCAGTGCTCACCGCGAGTCCCCGGGAGAGACCCAGTACTTC.